This T cell receptor beta chain is from a study of T cell changes during pregnancy in multiple sclerosis. The V gene's germline CDR1 is SNHLY and CDR2 FYNNEI. The CDR3 sequence is 14 residues long. J gave up 3 bases and V 6 bases, and 2 bases lay outside the gene matches. Here immunoSEQ multiplex PCR was the method, and the copy in TCRdb shows in-frame clones only, minus some. The sample consists of about 62,000 clones, 80% to 90% of them appearing once. The chain carries TRBV2 and TRBJ1-5, with 10 bases identical to TRBD1. The sequence derives from a female donor with multiple sclerosis, enrolled in a pregnancy study. Specimen: peripheral blood, collected in the first trimester of pregnancy. The CDR3 nucleotides read TGTGCCAGCAGAGGGACAGGGGACAATCAGCCCCAGCATTTT. Translation: CASRGTGDNQPQHF.